This T cell receptor (beta chain) was sequenced during a study of blood T cell repertoires in COVID-19. Generated by immunoSEQ multiplex PCR, the TCRdb table keeps only in-frame clones and is missing some. The data hold 220,000 or so clones, with more than 80% observed a single time. All enrollees were roughly 18 to 95 years old and from fewer than 30 US areas. Looked up from germline, CDR1 is LNHDA and CDR2 is SQIVND (reference sequence). V lost 5 bases and J lost 3, with 14 bases in between. CDR3 length: 14 residues. The V call is TRBV19, the J call TRBJ2-7; D may be TRBD1 (6 bases). This TCR was sampled from a young woman in a cohort exposed to, infected with or recovered from COVID-19 (not recorded which). The sequencing input was PBMCs or T cells enriched from blood (not recorded which). CDR3 loop: CASSPQGSLYEQYF. CDR3 DNA sequence: TGTGCCAGTAGTCCTCAGGGGTCCCTCTACGAGCAGTACTTC.